The clone carrying this T cell receptor (beta chain) was found a few times. The data are from a study of blood T cell repertoires in COVID-19. Overall study context: Researchers got acute and convalescent COVID-19 samples from the United States, Italy and Spain. T cells, B-cell-depleted T cells, or PBMCs supplied cDNA or gDNA.

Enrolment of Seattle patients took place during active infection, and they were followed longitudinally. Authors' methods: It was from reference gene primer amplification that nucleated cell counts were estimated. Profiling relied on immunoSEQ multiplex PCR, and the TCRdb table lists in-frame clones only, not all of them. Clone size and the V and J calls come from that table; the DNA yielded D and trimming. Counted here are about 150,000 clones, about 85% occurring once; the ten biggest clones make up 0.63%. Sequencing input: peripheral blood. The clonotype originates from a man in his sixties with COVID-19, enrolled during active disease.

The CDR3 DNA reads TGTGCCTGGAGACAGGGTACGGAAAAACTGTTTTTT. It translates to CAWRQGTEKLFF. The rearrangement uses TRBV30 and TRBJ1-4, with a possible D match to TRBD1 (6 bases). V was clipped by 3 bases and J by 8 bases, with 10 bases between them. CDR1 and CDR2 (germline): GTSNPN, SVGIG (reference sequence). This CDR3 has 12 residues.